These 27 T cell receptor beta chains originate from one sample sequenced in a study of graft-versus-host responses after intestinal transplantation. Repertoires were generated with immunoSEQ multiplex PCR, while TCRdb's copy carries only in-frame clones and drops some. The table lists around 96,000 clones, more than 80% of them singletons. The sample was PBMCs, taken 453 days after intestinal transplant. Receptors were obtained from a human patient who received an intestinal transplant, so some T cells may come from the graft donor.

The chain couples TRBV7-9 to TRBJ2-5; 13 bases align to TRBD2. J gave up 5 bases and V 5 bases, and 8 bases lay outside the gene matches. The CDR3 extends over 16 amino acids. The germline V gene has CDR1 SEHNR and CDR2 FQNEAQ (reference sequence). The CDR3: CASSSGLAGAWETQYF. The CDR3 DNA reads TGTGCCAGCAGCAGCGGACTAGCGGGGGCGTGGGAGACCCAGTACTTC.

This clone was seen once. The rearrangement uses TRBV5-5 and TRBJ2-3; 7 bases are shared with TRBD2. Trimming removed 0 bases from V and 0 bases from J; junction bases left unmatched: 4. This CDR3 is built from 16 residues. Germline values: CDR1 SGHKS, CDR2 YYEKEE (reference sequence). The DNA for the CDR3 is TGTGCCAGCAGCTTGGCCCACGGGGGGAGCACAGATACGCAGTATTTT. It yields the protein CASSLAHGGSTDTQYF.

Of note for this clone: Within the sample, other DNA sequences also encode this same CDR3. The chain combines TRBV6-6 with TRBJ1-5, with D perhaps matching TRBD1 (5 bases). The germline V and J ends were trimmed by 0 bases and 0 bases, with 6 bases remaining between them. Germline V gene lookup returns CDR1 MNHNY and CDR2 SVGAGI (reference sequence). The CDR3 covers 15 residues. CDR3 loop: CASSYSGDSNQPQHF. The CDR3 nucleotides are TGTGCCAGCAGTTACTCAGGGGATAGCAATCAGCCCCAGCATTTT.

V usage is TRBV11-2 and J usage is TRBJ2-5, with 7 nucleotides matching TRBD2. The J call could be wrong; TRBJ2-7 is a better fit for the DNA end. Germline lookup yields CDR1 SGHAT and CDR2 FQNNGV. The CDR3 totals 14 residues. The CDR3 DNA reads TGTGCCAGCAGCTTATCCCCGGGAGGCTACGAGCAGTACTTC. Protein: CASSLSPGGYEQYF.

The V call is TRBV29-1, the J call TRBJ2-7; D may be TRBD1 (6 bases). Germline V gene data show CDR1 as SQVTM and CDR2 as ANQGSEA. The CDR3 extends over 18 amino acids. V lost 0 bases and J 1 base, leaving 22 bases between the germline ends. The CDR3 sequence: CSVEDPRDIPRGSYEQYF. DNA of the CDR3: TGCAGCGTTGAAGACCCCCGGGACATTCCTAGAGGTTCCTACGAGCAGTACTTC.

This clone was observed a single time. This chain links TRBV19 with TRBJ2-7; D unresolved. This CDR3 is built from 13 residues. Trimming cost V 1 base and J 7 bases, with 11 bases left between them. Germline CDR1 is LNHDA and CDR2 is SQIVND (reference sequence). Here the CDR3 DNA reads TGTGCCAGTAGTATAGGACACCCGAATGAGCAGTACTTC. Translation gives CASSIGHPNEQYF.

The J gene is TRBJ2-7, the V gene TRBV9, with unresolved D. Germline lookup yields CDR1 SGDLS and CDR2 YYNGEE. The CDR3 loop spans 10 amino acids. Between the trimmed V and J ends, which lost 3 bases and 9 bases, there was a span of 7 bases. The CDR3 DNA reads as TGTGCCAGCAGCGGGGGTGGGCAGTACTTC. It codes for CASSGGGQYF.

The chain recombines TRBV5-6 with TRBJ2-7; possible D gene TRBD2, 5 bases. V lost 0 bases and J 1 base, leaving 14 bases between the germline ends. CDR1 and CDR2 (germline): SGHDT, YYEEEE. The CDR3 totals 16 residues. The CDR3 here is CASSLGFSGNSYEQYF. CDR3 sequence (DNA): TGTGCCAGCAGCTTGGGTTTTTCGGGAAATTCCTACGAGCAGTACTTC. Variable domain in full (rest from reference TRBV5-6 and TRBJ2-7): DAGVTQSPTHLIKTRGQQVTLRCSPKSGHDTVSWYQQALGQGPQFIFQYYEEEERQRGNFPDRFSGHQFPNYSSELNVNALLLGDSALYLCASSLGFSGNSYEQYFGPGTRLTVT.

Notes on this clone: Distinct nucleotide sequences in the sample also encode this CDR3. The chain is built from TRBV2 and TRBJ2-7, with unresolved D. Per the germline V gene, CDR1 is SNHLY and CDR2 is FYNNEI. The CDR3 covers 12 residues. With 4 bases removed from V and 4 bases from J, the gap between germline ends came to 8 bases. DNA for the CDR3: TGTGCCAGCAGTGGGGATACGTACGAGCAGTACTTC. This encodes CASSGDTYEQYF.

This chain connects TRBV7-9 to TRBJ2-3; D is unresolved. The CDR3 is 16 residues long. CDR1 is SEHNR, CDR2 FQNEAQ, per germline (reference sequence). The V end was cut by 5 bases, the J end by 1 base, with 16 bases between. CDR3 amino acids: CASSPRPSRGTDTQYF. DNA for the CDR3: TGTGCCAGCAGCCCACGACCGTCCCGGGGCACAGATACGCAGTATTTT.

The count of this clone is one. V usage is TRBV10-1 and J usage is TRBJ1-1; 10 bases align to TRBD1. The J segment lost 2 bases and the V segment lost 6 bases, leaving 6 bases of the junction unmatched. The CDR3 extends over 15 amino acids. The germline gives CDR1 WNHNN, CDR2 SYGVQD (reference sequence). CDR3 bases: TGCGCCAGCAGGCCCGGGACAGGGGCAAACACTGAAGCTTTCTTT. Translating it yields CASRPGTGANTEAFF.

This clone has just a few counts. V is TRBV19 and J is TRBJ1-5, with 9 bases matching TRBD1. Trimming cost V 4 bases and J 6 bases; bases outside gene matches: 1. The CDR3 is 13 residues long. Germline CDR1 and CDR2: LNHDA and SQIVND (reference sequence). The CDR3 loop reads CASSKDRGQPQHF. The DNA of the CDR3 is TGTGCCAGTAGTAAGGACAGGGGTCAGCCCCAGCATTTT.

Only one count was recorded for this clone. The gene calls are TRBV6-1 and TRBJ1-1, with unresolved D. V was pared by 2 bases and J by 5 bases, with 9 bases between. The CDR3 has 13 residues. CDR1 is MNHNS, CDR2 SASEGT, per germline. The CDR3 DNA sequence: TGTGCCAGCAGTGAATTGGGCAGAACTGAAGCTTTCTTT. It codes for CASSELGRTEAFF.

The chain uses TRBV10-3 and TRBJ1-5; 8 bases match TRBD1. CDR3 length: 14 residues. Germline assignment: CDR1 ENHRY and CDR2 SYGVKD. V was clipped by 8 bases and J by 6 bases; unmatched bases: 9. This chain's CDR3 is CAISKDRETQPQHF. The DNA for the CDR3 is TGTGCCATCTCTAAGGACAGGGAAACTCAGCCCCAGCATTTT.

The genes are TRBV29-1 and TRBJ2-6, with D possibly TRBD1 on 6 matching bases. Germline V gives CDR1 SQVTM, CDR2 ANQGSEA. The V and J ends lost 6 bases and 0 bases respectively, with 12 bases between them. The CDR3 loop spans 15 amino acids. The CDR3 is CSVQGGDSGANVLTF. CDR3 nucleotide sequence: TGCAGCGTACAGGGTGGAGACTCTGGGGCCAACGTCCTGACTTTC.

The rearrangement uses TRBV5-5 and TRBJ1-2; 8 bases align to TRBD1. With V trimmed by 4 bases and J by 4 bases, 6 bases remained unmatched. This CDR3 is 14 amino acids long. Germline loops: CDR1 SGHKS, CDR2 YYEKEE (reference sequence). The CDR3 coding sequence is TGTGCCAGCAGCCAGGACAGGGTCGGCTATGGCTACACCTTC. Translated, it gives CASSQDRVGYGYTF.

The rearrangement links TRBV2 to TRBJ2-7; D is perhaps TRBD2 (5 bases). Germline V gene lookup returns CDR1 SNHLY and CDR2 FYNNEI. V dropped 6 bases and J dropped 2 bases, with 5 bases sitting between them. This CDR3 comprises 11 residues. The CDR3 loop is CASRRAYEQYF. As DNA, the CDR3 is TGTGCCAGCAGGAGGGCCTACGAGCAGTACTTC.

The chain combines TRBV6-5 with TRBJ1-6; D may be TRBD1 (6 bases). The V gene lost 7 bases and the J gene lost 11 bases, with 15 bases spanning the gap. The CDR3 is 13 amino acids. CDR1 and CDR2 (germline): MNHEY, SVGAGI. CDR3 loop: CASTYGGGTPLHF. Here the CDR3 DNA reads TGTGCCAGCACCTATGGGGGGGGCACACCCCTCCACTTT.

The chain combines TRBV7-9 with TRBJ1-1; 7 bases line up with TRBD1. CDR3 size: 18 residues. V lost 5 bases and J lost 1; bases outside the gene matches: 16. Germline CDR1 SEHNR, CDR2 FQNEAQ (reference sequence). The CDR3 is CASSSWTGTDNPNTEAFF. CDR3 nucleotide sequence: TGTGCCAGCAGCAGCTGGACCGGGACAGACAACCCGAACACTGAAGCTTTCTTT.

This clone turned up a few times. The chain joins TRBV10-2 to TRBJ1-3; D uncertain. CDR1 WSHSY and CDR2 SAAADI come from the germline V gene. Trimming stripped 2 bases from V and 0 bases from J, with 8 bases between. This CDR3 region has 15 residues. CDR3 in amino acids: CASSEETVSGNTIYF. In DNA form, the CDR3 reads TGCGCCAGCAGTGAGGAGACGGTCTCTGGAAACACCATATATTTT.

The CDR3, as DNA: TGTGCCAGCAGCTTAGAAAGTGTGCCCGTTTTCTCTGGGGCCAACGTCCTGACTTTC. This translates into CASSLESVPVFSGANVLTF. The chain links TRBV7-9 to TRBJ2-6; no definite D call. This CDR3 spans 19 amino acids. From germline, CDR1 is SEHNR and CDR2 FQNEAQ (reference sequence). Trimming cost V 1 base and J 0 bases, with 16 bases left between them.

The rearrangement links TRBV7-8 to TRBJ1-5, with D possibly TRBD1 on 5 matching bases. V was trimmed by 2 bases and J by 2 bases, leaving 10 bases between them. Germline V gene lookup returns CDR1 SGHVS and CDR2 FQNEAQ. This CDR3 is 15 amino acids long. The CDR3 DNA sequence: TGTGCCAGCAGCTTAAAGGGCAGGGGCAATCAGCCCCAGCATTTT. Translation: CASSLKGRGNQPQHF.

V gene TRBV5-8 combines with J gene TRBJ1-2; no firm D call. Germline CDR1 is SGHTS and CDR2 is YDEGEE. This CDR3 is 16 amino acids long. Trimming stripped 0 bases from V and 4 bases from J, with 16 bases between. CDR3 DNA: TGTGCCAGCAGCTTGGATCCAGCTAACTACGCCTATGGCTACACCTTC. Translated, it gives CASSLDPANYAYGYTF. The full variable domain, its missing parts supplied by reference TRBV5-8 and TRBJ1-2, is EAGVTQSPTHLIKTRGQQATLRCSPISGHTSVYWYQQALGLGLQFLLWYDEGEERNRGNFPPRFSGRQFPNYSSELNVNALELEDSALYLCASSLDPANYAYGYTFGSGTRLTVV.

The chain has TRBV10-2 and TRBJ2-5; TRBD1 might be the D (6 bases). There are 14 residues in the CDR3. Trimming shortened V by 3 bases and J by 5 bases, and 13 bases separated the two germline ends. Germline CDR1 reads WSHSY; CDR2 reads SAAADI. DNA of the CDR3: TGCGCCAGCAGTGAACAAACAGGGTACGAGACCCAGTACTTC. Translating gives CASSEQTGYETQYF.

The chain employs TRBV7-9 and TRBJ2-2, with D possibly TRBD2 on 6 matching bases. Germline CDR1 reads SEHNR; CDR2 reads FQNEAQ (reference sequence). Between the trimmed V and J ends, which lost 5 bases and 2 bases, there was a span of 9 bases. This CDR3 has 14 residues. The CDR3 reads CASSNSGNTGELFF. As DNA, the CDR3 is TGTGCCAGCAGCAATAGCGGTAACACCGGGGAGCTGTTTTTT.

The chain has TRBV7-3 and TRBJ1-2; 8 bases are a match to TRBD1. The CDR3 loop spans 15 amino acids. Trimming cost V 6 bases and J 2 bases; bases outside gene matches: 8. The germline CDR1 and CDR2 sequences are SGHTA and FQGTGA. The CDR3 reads CASRRRQGPNYGYTF. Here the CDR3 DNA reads TGTGCCAGCAGGCGTAGACAGGGGCCCAACTATGGCTACACCTTC.

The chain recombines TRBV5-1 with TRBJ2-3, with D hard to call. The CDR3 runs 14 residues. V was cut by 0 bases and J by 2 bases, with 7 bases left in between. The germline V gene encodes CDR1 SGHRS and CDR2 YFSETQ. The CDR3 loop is CASSLGPTTDTQYF. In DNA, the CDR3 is TGCGCCAGCAGCTTGGGCCCCACCACAGATACGCAGTATTTT.